Shown below are 3 T cell receptor beta chains from a single sample sequenced in a study of T cell responses to AZD1222 COVID-19 vaccine. Clones were read by immunoSEQ multiplex PCR, and TCRdb kept only the in-frame ones, dropping some. The sample consists of about 140,000 clones, about 91% of them appearing once. Here the sequenced sample was peripheral blood, taken on day 0 of AZD1222 vaccination. These receptors were collected from an adult in good health.

This clone appeared a single time. V gene TRBV19 combines with J gene TRBJ2-1; 8 nucleotides match TRBD2. The CDR3 has 16 residues. CDR1 and CDR2 from the germline V gene are LNHDA and SQIVND (reference sequence). With 5 bases clipped from V and 7 bases from J, the junction kept 13 bases outside the gene matches. The CDR3, as DNA: TGTGCCAGTAGTGTCTTTGATCTTGCGGGAGGAAATGAGCAGTTCTTC. Translated, it gives CASSVFDLAGGNEQFF.

The V and J genes are TRBV5-5 and TRBJ1-1; no clear D. This CDR3 has 13 amino acids. Germline V gene sequence: CDR1 SGHKS, CDR2 YYEKEE (reference sequence). The germline V and J ends were trimmed by 0 bases and 4 bases, with 7 bases remaining between them. CDR3 DNA sequence: TGTGCCAGCAGCTTGGCGCCAGGCACTGAAGCTTTCTTT. The encoded protein is CASSLAPGTEAFF.

The V and J genes are TRBV5-6 and TRBJ1-4, with D maybe TRBD1 (6 bases). V lost 4 bases, J lost 8 bases, and 18 bases lay in between. Germline V gives CDR1 SGHDT, CDR2 YYEEEE. CDR3 length: 15 residues. DNA of the CDR3: TGTGCCAGCAGCGGCCTCGGACAGTTCAACGAAAAACTGTTTTTT. This sequence encodes CASSGLGQFNEKLFF.